This record covers a single T cell receptor (beta chain). Its antigen remains unidentified. The data originate from a study of vaccination and CD4 T cells after COVID-19. The Oncomine TCR Beta short-read assay sequenced DNA from cultured CD4+ T cells. TCRdb redid the calling of the PCR reads with MiXCR, one entry per CDR3 protein. Here the sample spans around 12,000 distinct CDR3 sequences, approximately 60% being singletons. Treatment defined: approximately 9-day PBMC culture with coronavirus spike peptide pools or control peptides (ViraFEST assay). Before TCRs were sequenced, ViraFEST expanded antigen-specific T cells with peptide pools. With 2 bases removed from V and 2 bases from J, the gap between germline ends came to 15 bases. The CDR3 totals 17 residues. Germline V lookup: CDR1 KGHDR, CDR2 SFDVKD.

The chain carries TRBV24-1 and TRBJ1-5; D is unresolved. Material: CD4+ T cells from blood, cultured in vitro. The clonotype comes from a human donor who had recovered from COVID-19. CDR3 sequence (DNA): TGTGCCACCAGTGATTCAAGAAAAGTGCAGGGCAATCAGCCCCAGCATTTT. It translates to CATSDSRKVQGNQPQHF.